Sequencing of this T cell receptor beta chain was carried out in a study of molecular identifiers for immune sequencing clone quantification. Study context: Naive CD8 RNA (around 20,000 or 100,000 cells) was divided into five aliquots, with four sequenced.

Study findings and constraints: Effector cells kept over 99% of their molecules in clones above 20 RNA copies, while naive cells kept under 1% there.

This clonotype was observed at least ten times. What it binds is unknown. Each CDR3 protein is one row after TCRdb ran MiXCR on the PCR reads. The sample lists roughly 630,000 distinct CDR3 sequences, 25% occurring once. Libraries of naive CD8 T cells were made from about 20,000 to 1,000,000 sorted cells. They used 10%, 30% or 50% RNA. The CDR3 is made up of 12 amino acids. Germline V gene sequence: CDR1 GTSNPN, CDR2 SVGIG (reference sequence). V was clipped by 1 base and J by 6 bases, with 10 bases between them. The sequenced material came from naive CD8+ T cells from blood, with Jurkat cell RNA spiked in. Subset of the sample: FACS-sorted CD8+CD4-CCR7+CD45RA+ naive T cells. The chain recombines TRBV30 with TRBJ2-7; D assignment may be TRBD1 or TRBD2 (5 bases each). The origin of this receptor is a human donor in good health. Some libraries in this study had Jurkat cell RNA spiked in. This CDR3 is CAWSGTGTEQYF. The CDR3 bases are TGTGCCTGGAGTGGGACCGGGACCGAGCAGTACTTC. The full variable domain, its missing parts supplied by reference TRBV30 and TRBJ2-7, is SQTIHQWPATLVQPVGSPLSLECTVEGTSNPNLYWYRQAAGRGLQLLFYSVGIGQISSEVPQNLSASRPQDRQFILSSKKLLLSDSGFYLCAWSGTGTEQYFGPGTRLTVT.